This T cell receptor beta chain was observed in a study of blood T cell repertoires in COVID-19. Study summary: The study drew acute and convalescent COVID-19 samples from the United States, Italy and Spain. T cells, B-cell-depleted T cells, or PBMCs supplied cDNA or gDNA.

As processed by the authors: Estimation of nucleated cell counts relied on the amplification of reference gene primers. Sequencing was performed with immunoSEQ multiplex PCR; in TCRdb, only in-frame clones are kept and a portion is missing. V and J calls and clone size are given by that table; D and trimming were obtained from the DNA. Among about 50,000 clones listed, 75% to 90% were seen once. The germline V gene encodes CDR1 SGHTS and CDR2 YDEGEE. This CDR3 is built from 17 residues. Trimming took 1 base from V and 8 from J, leaving 19 bases between them. The V call is TRBV5-8, the J call TRBJ1-6; possibly TRBD1 for D (6 bases). This receptor was identified in a man between 60 and 75 years old with acute or convalescent COVID-19. The specimen was peripheral blood. The CDR3 DNA is TGTGCCAGCAGCTTGCGAACAGGGTCGATTGTCGATTCACCCCTCCACTTT. This gives the protein CASSLRTGSIVDSPLHF.